Shown below are 10 T cell receptor beta chains from a single sample sequenced in a study of shared clonotypes between healthy human individuals (dated by TCRdb to about 2020). The library was generated by the immunoSEQ multiplex PCR assay. As stored in TCRdb, this immuneACCESS dataset retains in-frame rearrangements with V and J assigned. A fraction of the clones does not appear; measured against another copy, unresolved V genes explain less than half of the discrepancy, and the remainder lacks a known reason. The sample table contains some 630,000 clones; only one count was recorded for approximately 75% of them. The top ten clones comprise 1.8% of the sample. Sequencing was done on a sample of memory CD4+ T cells sorted from blood. In light of the paper, this sample's cell subset or site label describes: CD45RA-negative fraction. Receptors were obtained from a woman in her 30s in good health.

The V gene is TRBV15, the J gene TRBJ1-4, with unresolved D. The germline CDR1 and CDR2 sequences are LNHNV and YYDKDF (reference sequence). This CDR3 is 15 amino acids long. V was pared by 1 base and J by 4 bases, with 10 bases between. The CDR3 DNA sequence: TGTGCCACCAGCAGAGGAAGTGATGATAATGAAAAACTGTTTTTT. Its translation: CATSRGSDDNEKLFF. Together with reference TRBV15 and TRBJ1-4, the CDR3 gives the full variable domain: DAMVIQNPRYQVTQFGKPVTLSCSQTLNHNVMYWYQQKSSQAPKLLFHYYDKDFNNEADTPDNFQSRRPNTSFCFLDIRSPGLGDTAMYLCATSRGSDDNEKLFFGSGTQLSVL.

The chain combines TRBV28 with TRBJ1-5, with D possibly matching TRBD1 (6 bases). V was pared by 4 bases and J by 3 bases, with 10 bases between. CDR3 length equals 14 residues. Germline V gene data show CDR1 as MDHEN and CDR2 as SYDVKM. The CDR3 spells CASSSRQDNQPQHF. The CDR3 nucleotides are TGTGCCAGCAGTTCCCGACAGGACAATCAGCCCCAGCATTTT.

Only one count was recorded for this clone. The CDR3, as DNA: TGTGCCAGCAGCCAAGACCAGTGGAACACTGAAGCTTTCTTT. Residues: CASSQDQWNTEAFF. The chain couples TRBV4-2 to TRBJ1-1; D ambiguous. Germline V gene lookup returns CDR1 LGHNA and CDR2 YNFKEQ. This CDR3 contains 14 residues. V was shortened by 0 bases and J by 1 base, with 6 bases between the two germline ends.

In its sample, this clone was seen once. The chain has TRBV14 and TRBJ2-1; D is possibly TRBD2 (6 bases). V lost 4 bases, J lost 6 bases, and 13 bases lay in between. The V gene's germline CDR1 is SGHDN and CDR2 FVKESK. The CDR3 loop spans 14 amino acids. The CDR3 reads CASSPAGRSNEQFF. Written as DNA, the CDR3 is TGTGCCAGCAGCCCTGCCGGGAGATCCAATGAGCAGTTCTTC.

The CDR3 loop reads CSVDPGLAEQGQFF. The CDR3 DNA sequence: TGCAGCGTGGACCCGGGACTAGCGGAACAGGGGCAGTTCTTC. This chain joins TRBV29-1 and TRBJ2-1; 11 bases match TRBD2. Germline V gives CDR1 SQVTM, CDR2 ANQGSEA. This CDR3 spans 14 amino acids. V was pared by 6 bases and J by 12 bases, with 13 bases of the junction left unmatched.

J is TRBJ2-3 and V is TRBV25-1, with unresolved D. This CDR3 contains 14 residues. Deletions cut 3 bases from V and 0 bases from J, with 7 bases between. Germline CDR1 reads MGHDK; CDR2 reads SYGVNS. CDR3 DNA sequence: TGTGCCAGCAGTGACACAGCTAGCACAGATACGCAGTATTTT. Encoded protein: CASSDTASTDTQYF.

The chain uses TRBV19 and TRBJ1-3; D gene uncertain. V gave up 6 bases and J gave up 4 bases, with 22 bases separating them. The CDR3 runs to 17 residues. Germline CDR1 reads LNHDA; CDR2 reads SQIVND (reference sequence). The CDR3 coding sequence is TGTGCCAGTAGGATTCGCGGACCCCCGGGCATCGGAAACACCATATATTTT. It specifies CASRIRGPPGIGNTIYF.

The chain is built from TRBV18 and TRBJ1-1, with 10 positions matching TRBD1. V lost 5 bases and J lost 4; bases outside the gene matches: 10. This CDR3 region has 16 residues. CDR1 is KGHSH, CDR2 LQKENI, per germline. The CDR3: CASSAMDRGWSTEAFF. In DNA form, the CDR3 reads TGTGCCAGCTCAGCGATGGACAGGGGGTGGAGCACTGAAGCTTTCTTT.

The chain employs TRBV18 and TRBJ2-2; unclear D gene. Germline loops: CDR1 KGHSH, CDR2 LQKENI. The CDR3 runs to 18 residues. V was shortened by 5 bases and J by 0 bases, with 19 bases between the two germline ends. Here the CDR3 DNA reads TGTGCCAGCTCAGCCACATTTTTGTACCTTACGAACACCGGGGAGCTGTTTTTT. Amino acids: CASSATFLYLTNTGELFF.

The chain has TRBV28 and TRBJ2-7, with 13 positions matching TRBD2. The CDR3 length is 16 residues. The J segment lost 5 bases and the V segment lost 4 bases, leaving 8 bases of the junction unmatched. Germline CDR1 reads MDHEN; CDR2 reads SYDVKM. CDR3 loop: CASSSPTSGRFHEQYF. CDR3 DNA: TGTGCCAGCAGTTCTCCGACTAGCGGGAGGTTCCACGAGCAGTACTTC.